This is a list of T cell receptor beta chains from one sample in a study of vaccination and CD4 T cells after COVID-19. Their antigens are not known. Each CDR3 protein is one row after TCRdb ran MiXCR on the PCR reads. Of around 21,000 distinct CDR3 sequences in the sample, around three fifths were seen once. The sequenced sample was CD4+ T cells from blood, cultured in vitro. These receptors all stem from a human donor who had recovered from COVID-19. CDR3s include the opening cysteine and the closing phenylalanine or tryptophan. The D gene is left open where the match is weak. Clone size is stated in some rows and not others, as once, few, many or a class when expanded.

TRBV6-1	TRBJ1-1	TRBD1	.	TGTGCCAGAACCCCTTTGACAGGGTCGGACACTGAAGCTTTCTTT	CARTPLTGSDTEAFF
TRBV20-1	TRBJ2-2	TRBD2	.	TGCAGTGCTACTAGCGGGAGATACACCGGGGAGCTGTTTTTT	CSATSGRYTGELFF
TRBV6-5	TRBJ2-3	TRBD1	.	TGTGCCAGCAGTTACGGGACAGGGGGCGGGAATACGCAGTATTTT	CASSYGTGGGNTQYF
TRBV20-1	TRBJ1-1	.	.	TGCAGTGCTAGAGTTAACCGTATCACTGAAGCTTTCTTT	CSARVNRITEAFF
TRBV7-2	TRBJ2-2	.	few	TGTGCCAGCAGCTTAACGAAGAACACCGGGGAGCTGTTTTTT	CASSLTKNTGELFF
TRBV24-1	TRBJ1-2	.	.	TGTGCCACCAGCGAGGACACCCCCTATAGCTACACCTTC	CATSEDTPYSYTF
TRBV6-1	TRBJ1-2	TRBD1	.	TGTGCCAGCAGTCGGACAGGGGGCGCGAGCTACACCTTC	CASSRTGGASYTF
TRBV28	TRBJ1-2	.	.	TGTGCCAGCAGAGAACAAAGGAGTCTCTATGGCTACACCTTC	CASREQRSLYGYTF
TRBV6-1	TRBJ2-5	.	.	TGTGCCAGCAGTCAGAGGGAGACCCAGTACTTC	CASSQRETQYF
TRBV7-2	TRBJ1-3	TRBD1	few	TGTGCCAGCAGCTACGGGACAGGGAAAGGAAACACCATATATTTT	CASSYGTGKGNTIYF
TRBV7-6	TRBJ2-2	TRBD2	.	TGTGCTAGCAGCCCCCTAGCGGGAGGGCCCCTGGGGGAGCTGTTTTTT	CASSPLAGGPLGELFF
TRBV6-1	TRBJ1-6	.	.	TGTGCCAGCAGGGAGACCCTTAATTCACCCCTCCACTTT	CASRETLNSPLHF
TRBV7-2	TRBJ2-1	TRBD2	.	TGTGCCAGCAGCTTAGGGCTAGCGGGAGTACATGAGCAGTTCTTC	CASSLGLAGVHEQFF
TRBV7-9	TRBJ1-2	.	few	TGTGCCTCCAACCGGGGGGGCGAAGACTATGGCTACACCTTC	CASNRGGEDYGYTF
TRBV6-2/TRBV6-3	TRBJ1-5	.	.	TGTGCCAGCAGTTCCTCCAGGGCACTTAGCAATCAGCCCCAGCATTTT	CASSSSRALSNQPQHF
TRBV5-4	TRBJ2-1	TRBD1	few	TGTGCCAGCAGCCCGCGACAGGGGGCTTTCGATGAGCAGTTCTTC	CASSPRQGAFDEQFF
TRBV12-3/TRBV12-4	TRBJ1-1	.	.	TGTGCCAGCAGCCCCACCTACACTGAAGCTTTCTTT	CASSPTYTEAFF
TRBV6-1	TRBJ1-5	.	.	TGTGCCAGCAGGGACTCCCCCTACAGTCTTAGGGGCCGCGGTCAGCCCCAGCATTTT	CASRDSPYSLRGRGQPQHF
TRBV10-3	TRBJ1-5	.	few	TGTGCCATCAGTGAGGGTCAGGGTGGTCAGCCCCAGCATTTT	CAISEGQGGQPQHF
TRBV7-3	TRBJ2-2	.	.	TGTGCCAGCAGCTCCTCCACTAGGGTTGGCTTAGACGGGGAGCTGTTTTTT	CASSSSTRVGLDGELFF
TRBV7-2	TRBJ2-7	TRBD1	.	TGTGCCAGCAGCCCCCGGGACAGTCCCCCCTACGAGCAGTACTTC	CASSPRDSPPYEQYF
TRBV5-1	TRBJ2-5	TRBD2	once	TGCGCCAGCAGCTTCGAGACTAGCGGTGGGGAGACCCAGTACTTC	CASSFETSGGETQYF
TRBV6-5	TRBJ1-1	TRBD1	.	TGTGCCAGCAGTTACTCTTTGGGACAGGGGGTGAACACTGAAGCTTTCTTT	CASSYSLGQGVNTEAFF
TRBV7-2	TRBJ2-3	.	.	TGTGCCAGCAGCTTATTCACAGATACGCAGTATTTT	CASSLFTDTQYF
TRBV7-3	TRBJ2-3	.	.	TGTGCCAGCAGCTTATCGACAGGTCGCACAGATACGCAGTATTTT	CASSLSTGRTDTQYF
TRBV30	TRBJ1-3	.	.	TGTGCCTGGAGCAACCTTGCTGGAAACACCATATATTTT	CAWSNLAGNTIYF
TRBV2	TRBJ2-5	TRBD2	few	TGTGCCAGCAGTGAGGGTCTAGCGGGAGGGGCAGGGAAGACCCAGTACTTC	CASSEGLAGGAGKTQYF
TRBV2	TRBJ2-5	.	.	TGTGCCAGCGGAATAGAGGGGGTAGAGACCCAGTACTTC	CASGIEGVETQYF
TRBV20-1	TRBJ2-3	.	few	TGCAGTGCTAGAGATCTGGGGGTCACAGATACGCAGTATTTT	CSARDLGVTDTQYF
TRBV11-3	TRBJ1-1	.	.	TGTGCCAGCAGCTGGGGGATGAACACTGAAGCTTTCTTT	CASSWGMNTEAFF
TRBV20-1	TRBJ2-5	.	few	TGCAGTGCTAGAGAGGCAGCAAGGGAGACCCAGTACTTC	CSAREAARETQYF
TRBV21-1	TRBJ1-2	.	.	TGTGCCGGCACCCTGAACCCAGCGGGGAACTATGGCTACACCTTC	CAGTLNPAGNYGYTF
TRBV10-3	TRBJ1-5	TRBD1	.	TGTGCCATCAGTGAGACCAGGGGGAATCAGCCCCAGCATTTT	CAISETRGNQPQHF
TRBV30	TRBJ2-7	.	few	TGTGCCTGGAGTCCCCCTCCCCGTCTATCCCAAACCTACGAGCAGTACTTC	CAWSPPPRLSQTYEQYF
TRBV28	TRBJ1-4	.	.	TGTGCCAGCAGCCCTCACACACCCCTTGCAACTAATGAAAAACTGTTTTTT	CASSPHTPLATNEKLFF
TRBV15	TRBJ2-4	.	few	TGTGCCACCAGCAGAGATACGGGAGAACAGATAGCTTACTTC	CATSRDTGEQIAYF
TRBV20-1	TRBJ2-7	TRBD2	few	TGCAGTGCCACCCTTAGCGGGAGGACCCACGAGCAGTACTTC	CSATLSGRTHEQYF
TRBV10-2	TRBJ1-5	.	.	TGCGCCAGCAGTGGAACTGCGGGGATACTTAGCAATCAGCCCCAGCATTTT	CASSGTAGILSNQPQHF
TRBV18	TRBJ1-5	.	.	TGTGCCAGCTCCCCCGGGACGGGCGCCTTAGGGCCCCAGCATTTT	CASSPGTGALGPQHF
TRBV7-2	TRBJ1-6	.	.	TGTGCCAGCAGCTTACTCCCTTATTCACCCCTCCACTTT	CASSLLPYSPLHF
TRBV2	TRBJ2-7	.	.	TGTGCCAGCAAGCAGGTGTTCTCCTACGAGCAGTACTTC	CASKQVFSYEQYF
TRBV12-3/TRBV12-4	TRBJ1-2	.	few	TGTGCCAGCAGTTTATGGACATCTGGCTACACCTTC	CASSLWTSGYTF
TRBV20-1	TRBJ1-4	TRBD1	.	TGCAGTGCTAGTTTCCCAGGGGGCCTAGCAACTAATGAAAAACTGTTTTTT	CSASFPGGLATNEKLFF
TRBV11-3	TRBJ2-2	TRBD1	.	TGTGCCAGCAGCTTTGGGGGACAGGGAGGCGGGGAGCTGTTTTTT	CASSFGGQGGGELFF
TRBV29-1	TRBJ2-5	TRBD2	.	TGCAGCGTTGGAACTAGCGGGAGTGAGACCCAGTACTTC	CSVGTSGSETQYF
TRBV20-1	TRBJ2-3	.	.	TGCAGTGCTATCTCGACGTACACAGATACGCAGTATTTT	CSAISTYTDTQYF
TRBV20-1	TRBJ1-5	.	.	TGCAGTGCCGGACAGCCCCAGCATTTT	CSAGQPQHF
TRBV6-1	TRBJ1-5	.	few	TGTGCCAGCAGTGACAGGGGATATAACCAGCCCCAGCATTTT	CASSDRGYNQPQHF
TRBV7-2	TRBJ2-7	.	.	TGTGCCAGCGGACCCGTACGGAACTACGAGCAGTACTTC	CASGPVRNYEQYF
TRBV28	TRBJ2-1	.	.	TGTGCCAGCAGCTCCCAACCGGGCCCTCACAATGAGCAGTTCTTC	CASSSQPGPHNEQFF
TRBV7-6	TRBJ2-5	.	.	TGTGCCAGCAGCTTAACCCTCCGGGAGACCCAGTACTTC	CASSLTLRETQYF
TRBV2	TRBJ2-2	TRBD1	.	TGTGCCAGCAGCCCCGGGACAGGGAACACCGGGGAGCTGTTTTTT	CASSPGTGNTGELFF
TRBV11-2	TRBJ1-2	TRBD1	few	TGTGCCAGCAGCTTAGAAAGGCTTGGGACAGGTCCTTACACCTTC	CASSLERLGTGPYTF
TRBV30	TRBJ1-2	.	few	TGTGCCTGGAGTTCCCAGGGATTCGGCTACACCTTC	CAWSSQGFGYTF
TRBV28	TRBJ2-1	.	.	TGTGCCAGCAGCCACCAGGTTGGGGGTGAGCAGTTCTTC	CASSHQVGGEQFF
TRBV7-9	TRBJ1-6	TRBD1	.	TGTGCCAGCAGCCTCCAGGGGGCAGTAAATTCACCCCTCCACTTT	CASSLQGAVNSPLHF
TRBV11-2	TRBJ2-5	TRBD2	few	TGTGCCAGCAGCTCTCGGACTAGGCAAGAGACCCAGTACTTC	CASSSRTRQETQYF
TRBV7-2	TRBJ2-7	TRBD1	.	TGTGCCAGCAGCCCGGACAGGCGCGAGCAGTACTTC	CASSPDRREQYF
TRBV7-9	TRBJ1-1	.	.	TGTGCCAGCAGCTTAGGGGCCTGGGGGGATGAAGCTTTCTTT	CASSLGAWGDEAFF
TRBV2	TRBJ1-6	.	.	TGTGCCAGCAGCGGGACTGCCGCTAATTCACCCCTCCACTTT	CASSGTAANSPLHF